What follows are 13 T cell receptor beta chains derived from one specimen sequenced in a study of tumor and adjacent non-tumor tissue in lung cancer. A modified ARM-PCR protocol with three rounds of nested PCR amplified TCRbeta. TCRdb passed the multiplex PCR reads through MiXCR, listing each CDR3 protein once. This table has tens of thousands of distinct CDR3 sequences, approximately 63% appearing once. RNA was extracted from bulk tissue without any cell sorting. Sample: lung tumor tissue. These receptors were obtained from a man aged 50-60 years with non-small cell lung cancer.

On this clonotype: One junction end does not reproduce the germline sequence, and a read error may be involved. This chain connects TRBV5-1 to TRBJ1-1, with D unclear. Germline lookup yields CDR1 SGHRS and CDR2 YFSETQ. The CDR3 sequence is 14 residues long. The CDR3 DNA follows: TGTGCCAGCAGCTCCGGATCGGGGAACACTGAAGCTTTCTTT. Translating gives CASSSGSGNTEAFF.

This chain links TRBV12-5 with TRBJ2-6, with D perhaps given as TRBD1 or TRBD2 (6 bases each). This CDR3 has 17 residues. V shed 10 bases and J shed 12 bases, with 31 bases lying between them. CDR1 is LGHNT, CDR2 FRNRAP, per germline. The CDR3 is CANALGGSEWSSSVLTF. CDR3 nucleotides: TGTGCTAATGCCTTGGGGGGCTCGGAGTGGAGTTCCAGCGTCCTGACTTTC.

This clonotype was counted ten times or more. The rearrangement joins TRBV5-1 to TRBJ2-7; D unresolved. V lost 0 bases and J lost 3, with 7 bases in between. The germline V gene encodes CDR1 SGHRS and CDR2 YFSETQ. The CDR3 spans 13 residues. CDR3 nucleotides: TGCGCCAGCAGCTTGGCTCAGAGCTACGAGCAGTACTTC. Its protein is CASSLAQSYEQYF.

The table lists this clonotype with a few counts. The CDR3 DNA sequence: TGTGCCAGCAGCCTCGTGGACAGCCCGGTCGGTTCACCCCTCCACTTT. Its protein is CASSLVDSPVGSPLHF. This chain joins TRBV6-1 and TRBJ1-6; perhaps TRBD1 as D (6 bases). Trimming stripped 6 bases from V and 9 bases from J, with 21 bases between. The CDR3 runs to 16 residues. Germline CDR1 MNHNS, CDR2 SASEGT.

A word on this clonotype: Since a much larger clone is just one base distant, this may be a read error. This chain uses TRBV13 with TRBJ1-2; D possibly corresponds to TRBD1 (6 bases). The CDR3 covers 16 residues. Looked up from germline, CDR1 is PRHDT and CDR2 is FYEKMQ (reference sequence). CDR3 nucleotides: TGTGCCAGCAGCTCCCCCAAGGGGGGGGCTAACTATAGCTACACCTTC. Translation gives CASSSPKGGANYSYTF. Together with reference TRBV13 and TRBJ1-2, the CDR3 gives the full variable domain: AAGVIQSPRHLIKEKRETATLKCYPIPRHDTVYWYQQGPGQDPQFLISFYEKMQSDKGSIPDRFSAQQFSDYHSELNMSSLELGDSALYFCASSSPKGGANYSYTFGSGTRLTVV.

The rearrangement uses TRBV28 and TRBJ1-4, with D hard to call. CDR1 is MDHEN and CDR2 is SYDVKM in the germline V gene. Deletions cut 8 bases from V and 5 bases from J, with 12 bases between. The CDR3 length is 13 residues. CDR3 sequence reads: CASWEGFNEKLFF. The CDR3 bases are TGTGCCAGCTGGGAAGGGTTCAATGAAAAACTGTTTTTT.

The genes are TRBV6-1 and TRBJ2-7; D gene ambiguous. Germline CDR1 MNHNS, CDR2 SASEGT. Deletions cut 6 bases from V and 5 bases from J, with 17 bases between. The CDR3 extends over 14 amino acids. The CDR3 loop reads CASRPLRVVNEQYF. CDR3 DNA sequence: TGTGCCAGCAGGCCCCTCAGAGTGGTAAACGAGCAGTACTTC.

For this clonotype: A junction boundary mismatches the germline segment, possibly from a read error. The chain is built from TRBV29-1 and TRBJ1-2; 9 bases map to TRBD1. Germline-derived CDR1 and CDR2 are SQVTM and ANQGSEA. This CDR3 is 13 amino acids long. The CDR3 DNA reads TGCAGCGTTCCCTCGGGACAGGGTTATGGATACACCTTC. The encoded protein is CSVPSGQGYGYTF. Filled out from reference TRBV29-1 and TRBJ1-2, the complete variable domain reads SAVISQKPSRDICQRGTSLTIQCQVDSQVTMMFWYRQQPGQSLTLIATANQGSEATYESGFVIDKFPISRPNLTFSTLTVSNMSPEDSSIYLCSVPSGQGYGYTFGSGTRLTVV.

This clonotype was found a few times. A much larger clone differs by one base, so this may be a read error. This chain links TRBV29-1 with TRBJ2-3, with 11 bases that match TRBD2. CDR3 length equals 15 residues. J was trimmed by 3 bases and V by 5 bases; bases with no gene match: 7. Germline CDR1 is SQVTM and CDR2 is ANQGSEA. The CDR3, as DNA: TGCAGCGTTCCCGGGACTAGCGGAAAAACAGATACGCAGTATTTT. Protein: CSVPGTSGKTDTQYF.

In the case of this clonotype: A much larger clone lies one base from this, so it may be a read error. The missing conserved phenylalanine or tryptophan at the end of this CDR3 makes a read error likely. The chain combines TRBV11-2 with TRBJ1-4; D is unclear. The CDR3 has 16 residues. V was trimmed by 5 bases and J by 0 bases, leaving 13 bases between them. CDR1 is SGHAT, CDR2 FQNNGV, per germline. CDR3 amino acids: CASSRLSGATNEKLFS. DNA of the CDR3: TGTGCCAGCAGCCGACTCTCCGGTGCAACTAATGAAAAACTGTTTTCT.

On this clonotype: One end of the junction is discordant with germline, which a read error may explain. V usage is TRBV12-3 or TRBV12-4 and J usage is TRBJ2-1; D assignment may be TRBD1 or TRBD2 (6 bases each). The CDR3 spans 14 residues. In nucleotides, the CDR3 is TGTGCCAGCAGTTTACGGGGGCCTATCAATGAGCAGCTCTTC. It codes for CASSLRGPINEQLF.

This clonotype was counted at least ten times. This chain uses TRBV6-5 with TRBJ2-1; D gene ambiguous. CDR1 and CDR2 (germline): MNHEY, SVGAGI. Trimming cost V 6 bases and J 0 bases, with 12 bases left between them. The CDR3 runs to 15 residues. The CDR3 nucleotides read TGTGCCAGCAGCCCGAATGACGGCTCCTACAATGAGCAGTTCTTC. Its translation: CASSPNDGSYNEQFF.

In this sample, this clonotype turned up many times. The genes are TRBV7-8 and TRBJ2-1; D assignment may be TRBD1 or TRBD2 (5 bases each). CDR3 size: 14 residues. Trimming cost V 1 base and J 7 bases, with 11 bases left between them. The germline V gene encodes CDR1 SGHVS and CDR2 FQNEAQ. The CDR3 nucleotides read TGTGCCAGCAGCTTAGGAGGGGCGATGAATGAGCAGTTCTTC. Its protein is CASSLGGAMNEQFF.